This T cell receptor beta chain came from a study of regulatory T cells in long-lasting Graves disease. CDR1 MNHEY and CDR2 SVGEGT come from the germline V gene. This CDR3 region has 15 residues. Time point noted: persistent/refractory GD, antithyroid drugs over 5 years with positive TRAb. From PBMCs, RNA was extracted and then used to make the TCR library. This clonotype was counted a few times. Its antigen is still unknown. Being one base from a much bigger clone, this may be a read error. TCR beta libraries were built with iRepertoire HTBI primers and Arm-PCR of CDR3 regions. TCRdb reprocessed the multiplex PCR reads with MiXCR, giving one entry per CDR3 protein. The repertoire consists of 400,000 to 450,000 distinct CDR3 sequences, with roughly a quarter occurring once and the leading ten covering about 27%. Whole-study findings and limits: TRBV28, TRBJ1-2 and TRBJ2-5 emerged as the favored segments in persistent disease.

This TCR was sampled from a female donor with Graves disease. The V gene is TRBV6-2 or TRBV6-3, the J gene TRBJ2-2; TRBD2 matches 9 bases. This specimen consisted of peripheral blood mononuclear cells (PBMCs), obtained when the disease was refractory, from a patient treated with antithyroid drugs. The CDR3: CARSYAGGRTGELFF. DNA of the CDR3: TGTGCCAGGAGTTACGCGGGAGGGCGTACCGGGGAGCTGTTTTTT.